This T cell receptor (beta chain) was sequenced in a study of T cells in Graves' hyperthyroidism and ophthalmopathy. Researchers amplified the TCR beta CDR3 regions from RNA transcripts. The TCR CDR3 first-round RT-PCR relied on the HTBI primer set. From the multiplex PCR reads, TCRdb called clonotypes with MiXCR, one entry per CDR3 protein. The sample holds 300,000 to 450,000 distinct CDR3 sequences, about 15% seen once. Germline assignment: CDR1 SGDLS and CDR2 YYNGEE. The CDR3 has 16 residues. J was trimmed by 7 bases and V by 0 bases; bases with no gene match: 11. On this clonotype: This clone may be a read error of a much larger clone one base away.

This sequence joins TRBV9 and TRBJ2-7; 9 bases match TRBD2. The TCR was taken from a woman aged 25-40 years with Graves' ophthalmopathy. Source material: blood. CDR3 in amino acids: CASSVGLAGSYNEQYF. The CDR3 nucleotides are TGTGCCAGCAGCGTAGGCCTAGCGGGGTCTTACAATGAGCAGTACTTC.